This T cell receptor beta chain came from a study of technical replicates of blood from a handful of donors. J gave up 3 bases and V 2 bases, and 4 bases lay outside the gene matches. Germline V gene data show CDR1 as GTSNPN and CDR2 as SVGIG (reference sequence). There are 14 residues in the CDR3. The data were produced by immunoSEQ multiplex PCR, yet TCRdb's version contains in-frame clones alone and is incomplete. This sample has roughly 69,000 clones, with less than 98% found just once. The receptor was isolated from a human donor in good health. Sequenced sample: T cells isolated from PBMCs. This chain links TRBV30 with TRBJ1-5; 7 bases match TRBD1. The CDR3 region is CAWSTGVANQPQHF. The CDR3 DNA is TGTGCCTGGAGTACAGGGGTTGCCAATCAGCCCCAGCATTTT.